This entry lists 13 T cell receptor beta chains sequenced from one sample in a study of blood T cell repertoires in COVID-19 (TCRdb year 2020). Libraries were built with the immunoSEQ multiplex PCR assay. The source is immuneACCESS, and TCRdb retained only in-frame sequences with V and J called. Part of the clones is not carried over; for the studies checked, unresolved V genes explain less than half of this, and the remainder is unexplained. Counted in this sample were roughly 120,000 clones; more than 75% of them appeared once. 3.7% of the sample belongs to the ten largest clones. The sequenced sample consisted of peripheral blood. Every receptor here comes from a man in his fifties or sixties with active COVID-19.

The gene calls are TRBV12-5 and TRBJ2-7; D might be TRBD2 (6 bases). Trimming cost V 1 base and J 4 bases, with 8 bases left between them. Per the germline V gene, CDR1 is LGHNT and CDR2 is FRNRAP. The CDR3 runs to 13 residues. The CDR3 sequence: CASGLGGEYEQYF. The CDR3 DNA reads TGTGCTAGTGGTTTGGGCGGGGAATACGAGCAGTACTTC.

This clone was seen a single time. V is TRBV29-1 and J is TRBJ2-5; D is possibly TRBD2 (6 bases). The length of the CDR3 is 14 residues. The ends were cut back, 6 bases at V and 2 bases at J, with 16 bases in the middle. The germline gives CDR1 SQVTM, CDR2 ANQGSEA. The CDR3 DNA is TGCAGCGTCACTGGCGGGGAGTCACAAGAGACCCAGTACTTC. This codes for CSVTGGESQETQYF.

The CDR3 protein is CASSVVSGGYNEQFF. In DNA, the CDR3 is TGTGCCAGCAGCGTAGTCTCGGGAGGGTACAATGAGCAGTTCTTC. The chain links TRBV9 to TRBJ2-1; 8 nucleotides line up with TRBD2. J gave up 4 bases and V 0 bases, and 3 bases lay outside the gene matches. CDR3 size: 15 residues. Germline values: CDR1 SGDLS, CDR2 YYNGEE. The whole variable domain, filled in from reference TRBV9 and TRBJ2-1, reads DSGVTQTPKHLITATGQRVTLRCSPRSGDLSVYWYQQSLDQGLQFLIQYYNGEERAKGNILERFSAQQFPDLHSELNLSSLELGDSALYFCASSVVSGGYNEQFFGPGTRLTVL.

This clone was seen a single time. The chain joins TRBV12-3 or TRBV12-4 to TRBJ1-1; D remains ambiguous. The V and J ends lost 6 bases and 0 bases respectively, with 8 bases between them. CDR3 length: 13 amino acids. The CDR3 is CASSPSLNTEAFF. CDR3 DNA: TGTGCCAGCAGCCCAAGCTTGAACACTGAAGCTTTCTTT.

The chain employs TRBV6-6 and TRBJ2-3; TRBD2 agrees at 9 bases. Trimming removed 0 bases from V and 3 bases from J; junction bases left unmatched: 1. The CDR3 extends over 15 amino acids. Germline V lookup: CDR1 MNHNY, CDR2 SVGAGI (reference sequence). The CDR3, as DNA: TGTGCCAGCAGTTACTCGGCGGGGGGGACAGATACGCAGTATTTT. It specifies CASSYSAGGTDTQYF.

This rearrangement joins TRBV7-9 to TRBJ2-5, with TRBD2 matching 11 bases. This CDR3 has 16 residues. The V gene's germline CDR1 is SEHNR and CDR2 FQNEAQ (reference sequence). J gave up 5 bases and V 3 bases, and 8 bases lay outside the gene matches. In DNA form, the CDR3 reads TGTGCCAGCAGCTTTGGGATAGCGGGGGGGCCGGAGACCCAGTACTTC. As protein: CASSFGIAGGPETQYF.

This clone appeared a few times. This CDR3 is CASSLEGRFTQPQHF. The CDR3 coding sequence is TGTGCCAGCAGCTTAGAAGGGAGGTTTACTCAGCCCCAGCATTTT. The genes are TRBV7-9 and TRBJ1-5; D gene unclear. The V gene lost 1 base and the J gene lost 6 bases, with 13 bases spanning the gap. This CDR3 has 15 residues. Germline CDR1 is SEHNR and CDR2 is FQNEAQ (reference sequence).

The CDR3 loop reads CASSGLGQGTGELFF. For the CDR3, the DNA is TGTGCCAGCAGTGGGCTGGGACAGGGCACCGGGGAGCTGTTTTTT. The chain is built from TRBV25-1 and TRBJ2-2; TRBD1 matches at 9 bases. This CDR3 is built from 15 residues. Losses at the gene ends were 4 bases for V and 4 bases for J; bases not matched to a gene: 4. The germline V gene has CDR1 MGHDK and CDR2 SYGVNS.

A single count supports this clone. The J gene is TRBJ1-5, the V gene TRBV5-8; D call uncertain. Per the germline V gene, CDR1 is SGHTS and CDR2 is YDEGEE. V was clipped by 3 bases and J by 9 bases, with 22 bases between them. The CDR3 is 16 residues long. This chain's CDR3 is CASSWAGEPSMSPQHF. In DNA form, the CDR3 reads TGTGCCAGCAGCTGGGCGGGAGAACCTTCGATGTCGCCCCAGCATTTT.

The V call is TRBV21-1, the J call TRBJ1-2. TRBV21-1 constitutes a pseudogene. The CDR3 contains 12 residues. The CDR3 sequence is CASSTGLYGYTF. The CDR3 nucleotides read TGTGCCAGCAGCACCGGACTTTATGGCTACACCTTC.

This chain joins TRBV9 and TRBJ1-1; 11 bases line up with TRBD1. This CDR3 has 15 residues. Germline CDR1 reads SGDLS; CDR2 reads YYNGEE. V lost 3 bases, J lost 5 bases, and 6 bases stayed unmatched. CDR3 in amino acids: CASSGSGTGGTEAFF. The CDR3 DNA follows: TGTGCCAGCAGCGGCTCCGGGACAGGGGGGACTGAAGCTTTCTTT.

The V call is TRBV2, the J call TRBJ2-1; a possible D gene is TRBD1 (6 bases). There are 13 residues in the CDR3. Looked up from germline, CDR1 is SNHLY and CDR2 is FYNNEI. Trimming stripped 2 bases from V and 6 bases from J, with 8 bases between. CDR3 loop: CASSENRVNEQFF. The DNA of the CDR3 is TGTGCCAGCAGTGAAAACAGGGTCAATGAGCAGTTCTTC. Drawing the rest from reference TRBV2 and TRBJ2-1, the complete variable domain is EPEVTQTPSHQVTQMGQEVILRCVPISNHLYFYWYRQILGQKVEFLVSFYNNEISEKSEIFDDQFSVERPDGSNFTLKIRSTKLEDSAMYFCASSENRVNEQFFGPGTRLTVL.

This rearrangement joins TRBV3-1 (or the pseudogene TRBV3-2) to TRBJ1-3, with 8 bases fitting TRBD1. The CDR3 contains 16 residues. V shed 1 base and J 4 bases; nucleotides not matched to a gene: 6. The germline gives CDR1 LGHDT, CDR2 YNNKEL (reference sequence). CDR3 region: CASSQVPTGAGNTIYF. The CDR3 DNA is TGTGCCAGCAGCCAAGTCCCGACAGGGGCCGGAAACACCATATATTTT.